Following are 22 T cell receptor beta chains from one sample sequenced in a study of shared clonotypes between healthy human individuals. TCRdb keeps only in-frame clones here, not all; method: immunoSEQ multiplex PCR. Among about 2.1 million clones listed, just over 90% were seen once. Naive-designated CD8 cells lacked CD45RO, were positively enriched for CCR7, and omitted terminally differentiated effector memory CD45RA+ cells. Specimen: naive CD8+ T cells from PBMCs. These receptors originate from a man between 18 and 35 years old in good health. Some clones in this sample may be carry-over from other donors' samples.

V gene TRBV7-9 combines with J gene TRBJ2-5; 8 nucleotides align to TRBD1. In germline, CDR1 is SEHNR, CDR2 FQNEAQ (reference sequence). With V trimmed by 5 bases and J by 2 bases, 4 bases remained unmatched. CDR3 length equals 14 residues. CDR3 in DNA: TGTGCCAGCAGCCGGACAGGGAGGCAAGAGACCCAGTACTTC. Its translation: CASSRTGRQETQYF. The full variable domain, in which reference TRBV7-9 and TRBJ2-5 provide the parts outside the CDR3, is DTGVSQNPRHKITKRGQNVTFRCDPISEHNRLYWYRQTLGQGPEFLTYFQNEAQLEKSRLLSDRFSAERPKGSFSTLEIQRTEQGDSAMYLCASSRTGRQETQYFGPGTRLLVL.

This clone appeared a single time. This specimen includes other DNA sequences encoding the same CDR3. The chain couples TRBV15 to TRBJ2-1, with TRBD2 matching over 7 bases. The germline gives CDR1 LNHNV, CDR2 YYDKDF (reference sequence). The junction had 4 bases not matched to a gene; V was cut back by 3 bases and J by 2 bases. CDR3 length equals 15 residues. The CDR3 protein is CATSSRGGTYNEQFF. DNA of the CDR3: TGTGCCACCAGCAGCCGCGGGGGAACCTACAATGAGCAGTTCTTC.

This chain links TRBV27 with TRBJ2-2, with TRBD2 identical over 12 bases. The V and J ends lost 6 bases and 0 bases, in that order; junction bases with no gene match: 5. CDR1 and CDR2 from the germline V gene are MNHEY and SMNVEV (reference sequence). CDR3 length: 17 amino acids. CDR3 in amino acids: CASRPTSGRTNTGELFF. CDR3 coding DNA: TGTGCCAGCAGGCCCACTAGCGGGAGGACGAACACCGGGGAGCTGTTTTTT.

As for this clone: This sample also contains other DNA sequences that code for the same CDR3. The V gene is TRBV28, the J gene TRBJ2-1, with D unclear. CDR1 is MDHEN and CDR2 is SYDVKM in the germline V gene. Trimming removed 2 bases at V and 2 bases at J, with 4 bases between. The CDR3 is 13 residues long. The CDR3 reads CASSLMTYNEQFF. The CDR3 bases are TGTGCCAGCAGTTTAATGACCTACAATGAGCAGTTCTTC. The full variable domain, completed using reference TRBV28 and TRBJ2-1, is DVKVTQSSRYLVKRTGEKVFLECVQDMDHENMFWYRQDPGLGLRLIYFSYDVKMKEKGDIPEGYSVSREKKERFSLILESASTNQTSMYLCASSLMTYNEQFFGPGTRLTVL.

The chain combines TRBV4-1 with TRBJ2-2; 9 bases line up with TRBD1. The length of the CDR3 is 14 residues. Germline V gene data show CDR1 as MGHRA and CDR2 as YSYEKL. The J segment lost 7 bases and the V segment lost 4 bases, leaving 4 bases of the junction unmatched. The CDR3 nucleotides are TGCGCCAGCAGCCCGACAGGGGGAAACGGGGAGCTGTTTTTT. Its translation: CASSPTGGNGELFF.

The chain employs TRBV28 and TRBJ2-6, with D uncertain. V gave up 6 bases and J gave up 4 bases, with 13 bases separating them. The CDR3 is 15 residues long. Looked up from germline, CDR1 is MDHEN and CDR2 is SYDVKM. The CDR3 reads CASSPMAGGANVLTF. CDR3 sequence (DNA): TGTGCCAGCAGCCCCATGGCCGGGGGGGCCAACGTCCTGACTTTC.

This chain joins TRBV19 and TRBJ1-3; no firm D call. The CDR3 is 17 residues long. Between the trimmed V and J ends, which lost 3 bases and 0 bases, there was a span of 15 bases. The germline gives CDR1 LNHDA, CDR2 SQIVND (reference sequence). This chain's CDR3 is CASSIGIRISSGNTIYF. As DNA, the CDR3 is TGTGCCAGTAGTATCGGGATCAGAATAAGCTCTGGAAACACCATATATTTT.

The chain employs TRBV6-6 and TRBJ2-1; D remains unclear. The CDR3 is made up of 16 amino acids. The V gene lost 0 bases and the J gene lost 0 bases, with 9 bases spanning the gap. Germline V lookup: CDR1 MNHNY, CDR2 SVGAGI (reference sequence). CDR3: CASSYSPSISYNEQFF. In DNA form, the CDR3 reads TGTGCCAGCAGTTACTCGCCCAGTATCTCCTACAATGAGCAGTTCTTC.

The gene calls are TRBV7-3 and TRBJ2-1; D may be TRBD1 or TRBD2 (5 bases each). V was pared by 5 bases and J by 10 bases, with 18 bases between. The germline V gene encodes CDR1 SGHTA and CDR2 FQGTGA. This CDR3 is 14 amino acids long. The CDR3 here is CASSPTGTPTEQFF. The CDR3, as DNA: TGTGCCAGCAGCCCTACGGGGACGCCAACCGAGCAGTTCTTC.

This chain joins TRBV12-5 and TRBJ1-2, with no clear D. CDR1 and CDR2 (germline): LGHNT, FRNRAP. Trimming pared 8 bases from V and 7 bases from J, leaving 17 bases between. The CDR3 spans 13 residues. The CDR3 sequence: CASTLGARFGYTF. The CDR3 DNA reads as TGTGCTAGTACCCTGGGCGCTAGGTTTGGCTACACCTTC.

The chain joins TRBV5-4 to TRBJ2-7; D is possibly TRBD2 (5 bases). Trimming removed 3 bases at V and 2 bases at J, with 18 bases between. Germline CDR1 reads SGHNT; CDR2 reads YYREEE (reference sequence). CDR3 length: 16 residues. Written as DNA, the CDR3 is TGTGCCAGCAGCTACTATACGGGGTCCCGTGCCTACGAGCAGTACTTC. The encoded protein is CASSYYTGSRAYEQYF.

As concerns this clone: The same CDR3 arises from other DNA sequences in this sample as well. The chain links TRBV30 to TRBJ1-1; D is uncertain. Trimming stripped 1 base from V and 2 bases from J, with 5 bases between. Germline CDR1 and CDR2: GTSNPN and SVGIG (reference sequence). The CDR3 contains 12 residues. CDR3 amino acids: CAWSGLNTEAFF. For the CDR3, the DNA is TGTGCCTGGAGTGGACTAAACACTGAAGCTTTCTTT.

CDR3 in DNA: TGTGCCAGCAGCTTAGCGGGGGGACTAGCTCGAGACAATGAGCAGTTCTTC. This encodes CASSLAGGLARDNEQFF. This rearrangement joins TRBV7-8 to TRBJ2-1, with TRBD2 identical over 9 bases. J lost 5 bases, V lost 0 bases, and 8 bases had no gene match. The germline V gene has CDR1 SGHVS and CDR2 FQNEAQ. CDR3 length equals 17 residues.

The chain links TRBV10-3 to TRBJ2-1; D is uncertain. The CDR3 is 14 residues long. CDR1 ENHRY and CDR2 SYGVKD come from the germline V gene. Trimming removed 2 bases at V and 10 bases at J, with 15 bases between. The CDR3 sequence: CAISEPWATTEQFF. DNA for the CDR3: TGTGCCATCAGTGAGCCCTGGGCTACCACAGAGCAGTTCTTC.

V is TRBV7-2 and J is TRBJ1-1; D possibly corresponds to TRBD1 (5 bases). V lost 8 bases to trimming and J lost 4 bases, with 17 bases between them. Germline V lookup: CDR1 SGHTA, CDR2 FQGNSA. CDR3 length equals 14 residues. The CDR3 DNA sequence: TGTGCCAGCGTTCGGGGGTACATGGGCACTGAAGCTTTCTTT. Its protein is CASVRGYMGTEAFF.

The J gene is TRBJ2-3, the V gene TRBV7-9; D not resolved. V shed 6 bases and J shed 4 bases, with 8 bases lying between them. The CDR3 is 12 amino acids. Germline V gene lookup returns CDR1 SEHNR and CDR2 FQNEAQ (reference sequence). CDR3 nucleotides: TGTGCCAGCAGAAGGCCCCCAGATACGCAGTATTTT. The encoded protein is CASRRPPDTQYF.

This sequence joins TRBV6-5 and TRBJ2-1; a weak D match, TRBD2 (5 bases). The germline V gene has CDR1 MNHEY and CDR2 SVGAGI. V lost 6 bases, J lost 6 bases, and 12 bases lay in between. CDR3 length: 13 amino acids. This chain's CDR3 is CASRYSATNEQFF. The DNA of the CDR3 is TGTGCCAGCAGATATAGCGCAACCAATGAGCAGTTCTTC.

This chain uses TRBV4-1 with TRBJ2-7; no firm D call. This CDR3 spans 13 amino acids. Germline CDR1 MGHRA, CDR2 YSYEKL. Trimming took off 1 base at V and 11 bases at J, with 15 bases between the two ends. The CDR3 protein is CASSQVPLKQEYF. The CDR3 nucleotides are TGCGCCAGCAGCCAAGTCCCGTTGAAGCAGGAGTACTTC.

The chain has TRBV27 and TRBJ2-1; perhaps TRBD1 as D (5 bases). The germline CDR1 and CDR2 sequences are MNHEY and SMNVEV (reference sequence). The CDR3 contains 14 residues. Trimming stripped 3 bases from V and 8 bases from J, with 14 bases between. Here the CDR3 reads CASSLSRVGDEQFF. As DNA, the CDR3 is TGTGCCAGCAGTTTGAGCAGGGTAGGCGATGAGCAGTTCTTC.

This chain links TRBV4-2 with TRBJ1-1; D possibly corresponds to TRBD1 (6 bases). Germline CDR1 LGHNA, CDR2 YNFKEQ. The ends were cut back, 0 bases at V and 0 bases at J, with 20 bases in the middle. The length of the CDR3 is 19 residues. As DNA, the CDR3 is TGTGCCAGCAGCCAAGATCTTCCGGGACACGAAAGCCTGAACACTGAAGCTTTCTTT. The encoded protein is CASSQDLPGHESLNTEAFF.

The V call is TRBV28, the J call TRBJ2-7, with D tentatively TRBD1 (6 bases). Germline assignment: CDR1 MDHEN and CDR2 SYDVKM. The CDR3 length is 14 residues. Trimming shortened V by 6 bases and J by 2 bases, and 14 bases separated the two germline ends. CDR3 sequence (DNA): TGTGCCAGCAGCCCAACAGGGAACCCCTACGAGCAGTACTTC. Translating gives CASSPTGNPYEQYF. Together with reference TRBV28 and TRBJ2-7, the CDR3 gives the full variable domain: DVKVTQSSRYLVKRTGEKVFLECVQDMDHENMFWYRQDPGLGLRLIYFSYDVKMKEKGDIPEGYSVSREKKERFSLILESASTNQTSMYLCASSPTGNPYEQYFGPGTRLTVT.

The J gene is TRBJ2-2, the V gene TRBV2, with D possibly TRBD1 on 6 matching bases. Germline CDR1 and CDR2: SNHLY and FYNNEI. V dropped 8 bases and J dropped 6 bases, with 13 bases sitting between them. CDR3 length: 13 residues. The DNA of the CDR3 is TGTGCCAGCGGACAGTTCAGATCCGGGGAGCTGTTTTTT. This encodes CASGQFRSGELFF.